This T cell receptor (beta chain) comes out of a study of blood T cell repertoires in COVID-19. Study context: Italy, Spain and the United States were the sources of the convalescent and acute COVID-19 samples.

Those who participated ranged in age from about 18 to 89 years and resided in about two dozen US areas. For recovered donors of Cohort 3, there were two negative PCRs, clearance, or symptom resolution. The V and J ends lost 3 bases and 5 bases respectively, with 9 bases between them. The CDR3 length is 13 residues. CDR1 and CDR2 (germline): SGDLS, YYNGEE. Assay: immunoSEQ multiplex PCR; the TCRdb copy retains only in-frame clones and omits some. The sample contains approximately 300,000 clones, nearly 90% of which appear only once. The J gene is TRBJ1-5, the V gene TRBV9, with D possibly matching TRBD1 (6 bases). What was sequenced was PBMCs or T cells enriched from blood (not recorded which). The sequence was obtained from a woman aged 25 to 39 who had recovered from COVID-19. The CDR3 region is CASSARGDQPQHF. The DNA of the CDR3 is TGTGCCAGCAGCGCCAGGGGAGATCAGCCCCAGCATTTT.